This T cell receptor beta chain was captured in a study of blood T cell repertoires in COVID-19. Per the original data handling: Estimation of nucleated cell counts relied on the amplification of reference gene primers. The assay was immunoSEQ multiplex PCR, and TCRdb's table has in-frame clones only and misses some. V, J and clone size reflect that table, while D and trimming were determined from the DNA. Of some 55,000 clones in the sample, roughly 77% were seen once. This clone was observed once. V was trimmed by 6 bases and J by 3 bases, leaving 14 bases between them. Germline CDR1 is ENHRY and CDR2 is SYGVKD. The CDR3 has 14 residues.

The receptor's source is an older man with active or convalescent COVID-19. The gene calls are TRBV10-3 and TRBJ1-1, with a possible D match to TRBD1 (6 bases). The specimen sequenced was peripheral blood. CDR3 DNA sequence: TGTGCCATCAGGGACAGCCAATTATACACTGAAGCTTTCTTT. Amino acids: CAIRDSQLYTEAFF.